This TCR beta chain was documented in a study of shared clonotypes between healthy human individuals. Study in general: Each donor's CD4 naive and CD4 memory cells filled three plates apiece, CD8 naive two, and CD8 memory one.

Study results and limitations: Although depth was large, rarefaction showed that sequencing of the sorted subsets was incomplete.

Generated by immunoSEQ multiplex PCR, the TCRdb table keeps only in-frame clones and is missing some. The data hold approximately 620,000 clones, with 97% observed a single time. The CDR3 runs to 16 residues. Germline V gene lookup returns CDR1 MNHEY and CDR2 SVGAGI. V lost 8 bases, J lost 4 bases, and 10 bases stayed unmatched. Notes on this clone: Its antigen is undetermined.

Recent vaccinations or acute infections were absent in the healthy HIV-negative adult donors. Only Caucasian adults living in Nashville, Tennessee served as donors. The sequence derives from a woman aged 25-40 years in good health. V usage is TRBV6-5 and J usage is TRBJ2-7, with TRBD2 matching over 14 bases. The sample taken for sequencing was naive CD4+ T cells sorted from blood. Subset meaning: CD45RA+ positively selected. The CDR3 here is CASCSKTSGRAYEQYF. CDR3 DNA: TGTGCCAGCTGTTCCAAGACTAGCGGGAGGGCATACGAGCAGTACTTC.